The present entry profiles one TCR beta chain with its context. Its antigen remains unidentified. The source of the sample is a study of cytomegalovirus exposure and HLA in healthy donors. The CDR3 loop spans 13 amino acids. Trimming stripped 6 bases from V and 11 bases from J, with 19 bases between. The germline gives CDR1 LNHDA, CDR2 SQIVND (reference sequence). General study findings and limits: In a later analysis, 15,000 to 20,000 TCR beta sequences were associated with HLA alleles at 0.05 false discovery rate.

The study ran its PCR with 60 Vbeta and 13 Jbeta primers. Per the original data handling: There were about 88 million unique TCR beta chains by a later count, and about 12 million of them were shared. TCRdb's copy holds only in-frame clones and misses some; the assay was immunoSEQ multiplex PCR. V and J calls and clone size are copied from that table; D and trimming were computed from the DNA. Of approximately 110,000 clones in the sample, 60% to 80% were seen once. The sequence was collected from a middle-aged woman in good health and CMV-seropositive. The rearrangement joins TRBV19 to TRBJ1-1, with a possible D match to TRBD1 (5 bases). The specimen was PBMCs. The CDR3 region has the DNA TGTGCCAGTAGCGTGGCCAGGGTCGCGAGGGCTTTCTTT. As protein: CASSVARVARAFF.